This T cell receptor (beta chain) was identified in a study of blood T cell repertoires in COVID-19. Background on the study: Donors in the United States, Italy and Spain gave samples during acute or convalescent COVID-19.

Trimming took off 4 bases at V and 9 bases at J, with 16 bases between the two ends. The length of the CDR3 is 15 residues. CDR1 SNHLY and CDR2 FYNNEI come from the germline V gene. Profiled with immunoSEQ multiplex PCR; TCRdb holds only in-frame clones, not every one. The table shows almost 200,000 clones, with around 92% occurring only once. Participants spanned ages about 18 to 90 years and resided in roughly 26 US areas. Before being deemed recovered, Cohort 3 donors had two negative PCRs, clearance, or symptom resolution. Material: PBMCs or T cells enriched from blood (not recorded which). The rearrangement uses TRBV2 and TRBJ1-6; D might be TRBD1 (6 bases). This receptor was taken from a young woman who had recovered from COVID-19. The CDR3 bases are TGTGCCAGCAGTGGGGGGCAGGGATCGGCTTCACCCCTCCACTTT. It yields the protein CASSGGQGSASPLHF.